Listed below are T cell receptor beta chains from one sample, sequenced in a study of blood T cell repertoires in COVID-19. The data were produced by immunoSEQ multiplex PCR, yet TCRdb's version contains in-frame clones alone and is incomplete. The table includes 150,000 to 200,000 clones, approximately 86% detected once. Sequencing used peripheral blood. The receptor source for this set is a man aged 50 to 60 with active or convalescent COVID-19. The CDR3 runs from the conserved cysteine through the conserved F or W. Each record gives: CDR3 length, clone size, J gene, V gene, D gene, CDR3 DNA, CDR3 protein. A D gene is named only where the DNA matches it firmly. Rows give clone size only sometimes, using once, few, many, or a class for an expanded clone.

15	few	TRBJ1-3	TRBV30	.	TGTGCCTGGATCCCGGCAGGCGTCTCTGGAAACACCATATATTTT	CAWIPAGVSGNTIYF
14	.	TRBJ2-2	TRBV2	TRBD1	TGTGCCAGCAACGGACAGGGGGCCACCGGGGAGCTGTTTTTT	CASNGQGATGELFF
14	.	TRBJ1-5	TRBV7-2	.	TGTGCCAGCAGCTTACAGGGGAGCAATCAGCCCCAGCATTTT	CASSLQGSNQPQHF
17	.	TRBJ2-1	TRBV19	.	TGTGCCAGTAGTATTGGGGCACGGGACACATCCTACAATGAGCAGTTCTTC	CASSIGARDTSYNEQFF
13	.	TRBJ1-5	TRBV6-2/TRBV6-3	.	TGTGCCAGCAGTAGGACAAACAATCAGCCCCAGCATTTT	CASSRTNNQPQHF
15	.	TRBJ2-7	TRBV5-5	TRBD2	TGTGCCAGCAGCTTGGGGGGACTAGCGGGAGTTGAGCAGTACTTC	CASSLGGLAGVEQYF
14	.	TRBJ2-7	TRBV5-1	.	TGCGCCAGCAGCTTGGGACTTACAGGGAACGAGCAGTACTTC	CASSLGLTGNEQYF
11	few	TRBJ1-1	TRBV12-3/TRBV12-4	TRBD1	TGTGCCAGCAGTACAGGGGGCGAAGCTTTCTTT	CASSTGGEAFF
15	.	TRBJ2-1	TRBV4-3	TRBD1	TGCGCCAGCAGCCAATCGAGGACAGGGAACAATGAGCAGTTCTTC	CASSQSRTGNNEQFF
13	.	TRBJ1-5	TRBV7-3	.	TGTGCCAGCAGCTTAAGTAGAAATCAGCCCCAGCATTTT	CASSLSRNQPQHF
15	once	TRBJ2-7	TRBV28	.	TGTGCCAGCTCGTTACCCGGGGGTGGGCGATACGAGCAGTACTTC	CASSLPGGGRYEQYF
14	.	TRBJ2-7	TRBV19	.	TGTGCCAGTAGTATCAGCGACGCCACCTACGAGCAGTACTTC	CASSISDATYEQYF
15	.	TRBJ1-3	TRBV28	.	TGTGCCAGCAGTACACGCAGGGGTGCTGGAAACACCATATATTTT	CASSTRRGAGNTIYF
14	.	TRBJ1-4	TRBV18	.	TGTGCCAGCTCACCAGGGGGGGCACGGGAAAAACTGTTTTTT	CASSPGGAREKLFF
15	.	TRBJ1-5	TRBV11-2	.	TGTGCCAGCAGCCGGACTGACGCTAGCAATCAGCCCCAGCATTTT	CASSRTDASNQPQHF
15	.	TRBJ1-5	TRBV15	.	TGTGCCACCAGCGCCCGGGCAGGACCCGGGGAGCCCCAGCATTTT	CATSARAGPGEPQHF
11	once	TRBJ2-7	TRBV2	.	TGTGCCAGCAGCCCCGGACGCGACAGGCACTTC	CASSPGRDRHF
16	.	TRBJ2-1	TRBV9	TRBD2	TGTGCCAGCAGCGTAGGAAATAGCGGGACTTACAATGAGCAGTTCTTC	CASSVGNSGTYNEQFF
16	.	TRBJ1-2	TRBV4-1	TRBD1	TGCGCCAGCAGTCTCGAATTCCCCCCAAGGGGGCATGGCTACACCTTC	CASSLEFPPRGHGYTF